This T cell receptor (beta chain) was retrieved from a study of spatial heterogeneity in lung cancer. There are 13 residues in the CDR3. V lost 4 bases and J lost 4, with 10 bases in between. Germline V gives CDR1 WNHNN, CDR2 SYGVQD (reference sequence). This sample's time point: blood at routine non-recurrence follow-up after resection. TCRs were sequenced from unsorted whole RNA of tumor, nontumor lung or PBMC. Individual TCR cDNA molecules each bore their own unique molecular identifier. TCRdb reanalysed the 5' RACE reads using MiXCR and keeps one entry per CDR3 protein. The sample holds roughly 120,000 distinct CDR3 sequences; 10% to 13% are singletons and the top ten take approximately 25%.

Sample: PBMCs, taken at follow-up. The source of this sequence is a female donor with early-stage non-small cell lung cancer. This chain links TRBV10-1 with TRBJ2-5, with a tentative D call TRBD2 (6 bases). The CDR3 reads CASSGDGRETQYF. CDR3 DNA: TGCGCCAGCAGTGGGGACGGGAGAGAGACCCAGTACTTC.